This passage covers 26 T cell receptor beta chains from one sample sequenced in a study of cytomegalovirus exposure and HLA in healthy donors. Primers for the PCR totalled 60 Vbeta and 13 Jbeta. TCRdb keeps only in-frame clones here, not all; method: immunoSEQ multiplex PCR. The repertoire has approximately 100,000 clones, 65% to 80% of them found once; the top ten carry about 3.4%. The material sequenced was PBMCs. The origin of the receptors is a woman between 40 and 55 years old in good health and CMV-seronegative.

V usage is TRBV27 and J usage is TRBJ2-7; TRBD1 matches at 7 bases. Germline CDR1 MNHEY, CDR2 SMNVEV (reference sequence). V dropped 9 bases and J dropped 2; count of bases not matched to a gene: 19. CDR3 length equals 17 residues. The chain's CDR3 is CASPHQATGQGAYEQYF. Here the CDR3 DNA reads TGTGCCAGTCCACACCAGGCGACAGGGCAGGGGGCCTACGAGCAGTACTTC.

V and J are TRBV27 and TRBJ1-1; no clear D. Germline CDR1 MNHEY, CDR2 SMNVEV (reference sequence). V gave up 5 bases and J gave up 0 bases, with 10 bases separating them. The CDR3 runs to 14 residues. This CDR3 is CASSVTAMNTEAFF. CDR3 DNA: TGTGCCAGCAGTGTTACAGCTATGAACACTGAAGCTTTCTTT.

The chain recombines TRBV11-2 with TRBJ2-7; 9 bases are shared with TRBD2. Germline CDR1 SGHAT, CDR2 FQNNGV. The ends lost 5 bases at V and 6 bases at J; junction bases unmatched: 14. This CDR3 region has 16 residues. The CDR3, as DNA: TGTGCCAGCAGCGATCTTCCTTTTAGCGGGAGTGCCGAGCAGTACTTC. Translated: CASSDLPFSGSAEQYF.

The gene calls are TRBV7-8 and TRBJ2-7, with a tentative D call TRBD2 (6 bases). This CDR3 has 12 residues. V was shortened by 2 bases and J by 6 bases, with 8 bases between the two germline ends. The V gene's germline CDR1 is SGHVS and CDR2 FQNEAQ. The CDR3 sequence: CASSLFGGEQYF. DNA for the CDR3: TGTGCCAGCAGCTTATTCGGGGGCGAGCAGTACTTC.

The CDR3 DNA reads TGCGCCAGCAGTGAGCACGACTCGAACACTGAAGCTTTCTTT. Its translation: CASSEHDSNTEAFF. The rearrangement uses TRBV10-2 and TRBJ1-1; no clear D. The CDR3 is 14 residues long. Trimming pared 2 bases from V and 1 base from J, leaving 8 bases between. Germline values: CDR1 WSHSY, CDR2 SAAADI.

This clone was seen a handful of times. V gene TRBV4-1 combines with J gene TRBJ2-5; TRBD2 matches 11 bases. After removal of 0 bases from V and 5 bases from J, the junction contained 14 bases not matched to a gene. The CDR3 spans 19 residues. CDR1 and CDR2 from the germline V gene are MGHRA and YSYEKL. The CDR3 loop is CASSQERSASGGRGETQYF. CDR3 DNA: TGCGCCAGCAGCCAAGAAAGATCGGCTAGCGGGGGGCGAGGGGAGACCCAGTACTTC.

The CDR3 DNA reads TGTGCCAGCAGCTTAGGTGGTAGCTACTGGGCAGATACGCAGTATTTT. Encoded protein: CASSLGGSYWADTQYF. The chain is built from TRBV11-3 and TRBJ2-3, with D hard to call. This CDR3 spans 16 amino acids. CDR1 SGHNT and CDR2 YENEEA come from the germline V gene. Trimming shortened V by 1 base and J by 4 bases, and 15 bases separated the two germline ends.

The chain recombines TRBV28 with TRBJ1-5; the D gene is possibly TRBD1 (5 bases). This CDR3 region has 17 residues. Looked up from germline, CDR1 is MDHEN and CDR2 is SYDVKM. V was cut by 8 bases and J by 0 bases, with 20 bases left in between. In DNA, the CDR3 is TGTGCCAGCGGGGAGGGGCCAACCCAATATAGCAATCAGCCCCAGCATTTT. Translated: CASGEGPTQYSNQPQHF. Based on the CDR3 plus reference TRBV28 and TRBJ1-5, the full variable domain is DVKVTQSSRYLVKRTGEKVFLECVQDMDHENMFWYRQDPGLGLRLIYFSYDVKMKEKGDIPEGYSVSREKKERFSLILESASTNQTSMYLCASGEGPTQYSNQPQHFGDGTRLSIL.

This clone has only a few counts. This chain uses TRBV6-5 with TRBJ1-6; TRBD1 is a possible D gene (6 bases). This CDR3 comprises 13 residues. V was pared by 6 bases and J by 11 bases, with 14 bases between. CDR1 and CDR2 from the germline V gene are MNHEY and SVGAGI. CDR3 nucleotides: TGTGCCAGCAGACCCGGACAGTTTCCACCCCTCCACTTT. It codes for CASRPGQFPPLHF.

CDR3 sequence (DNA): TGTGCCGGGGCTTCGACAGCTTTCTACGAGCAGTACTTC. This codes for CAGASTAFYEQYF. The chain employs TRBV6-1 and TRBJ2-7; TRBD1 might be the D (5 bases). The CDR3 has 13 residues. Germline CDR1 and CDR2: MNHNS and SASEGT. Trimming cost V 11 bases and J 3 bases, with 17 bases left between them.

This chain links TRBV28 with TRBJ1-2; no clear D. Trimming cost V 5 bases and J 5 bases, with 6 bases left between them. The germline gives CDR1 MDHEN, CDR2 SYDVKM. This CDR3 has 11 residues. The CDR3 bases are TGTGCCAGCAGTCCCGTATATGGCTACACCTTC. Its protein is CASSPVYGYTF.

This chain connects TRBV7-7 to TRBJ2-2; D unresolved. The CDR3 is 14 amino acids. V lost 1 base to trimming and J lost 1 base, with 4 bases between them. CDR1 and CDR2 from the germline V gene are SSHAT and FNYEAQ (reference sequence). The chain's CDR3 is CASSLDRNTGELFF. The CDR3 bases are TGTGCCAGCAGCTTAGACAGGAACACCGGGGAGCTGTTTTTT.

This chain uses TRBV6-6 with TRBJ2-3; TRBD2 matches at 7 bases. The CDR3 totals 12 residues. The V segment lost 10 bases and the J segment 1 base; nucleotides outside the gene matches: 2. Germline V gene sequence: CDR1 MNHNY, CDR2 SVGAGI (reference sequence). DNA for the CDR3: TGTGCCACTCGGGGGGGCACAGATACGCAGTATTTT. This translates into CATRGGTDTQYF.

The chain recombines TRBV28 with TRBJ2-5, with TRBD1 matching 10 bases. The CDR3 is made up of 14 amino acids. Losses at the gene ends were 6 bases for V and 4 bases for J; bases not matched to a gene: 5. Germline CDR1 and CDR2: MDHEN and SYDVKM. This chain's CDR3 is CASSTGTGAETQYF. The CDR3 DNA reads as TGTGCCAGCAGCACCGGGACAGGGGCAGAGACCCAGTACTTC.

The V gene is TRBV5-8, the J gene TRBJ1-2, with 9 positions matching TRBD1. The germline V gene encodes CDR1 SGHTS and CDR2 YDEGEE. Losses at the gene ends were 4 bases for V and 4 bases for J; bases not matched to a gene: 8. This CDR3 has 15 residues. CDR3 DNA sequence: TGTGCCAGCAGCACCGGACAGGGGCGCTTCTATGGCTACACCTTC. This sequence encodes CASSTGQGRFYGYTF.

The V and J genes are TRBV14 and TRBJ2-3; D is uncertain. The CDR3 length is 13 residues. The V gene lost 3 bases and the J gene lost 2 bases, with 6 bases spanning the gap. The germline V gene encodes CDR1 SGHDN and CDR2 FVKESK. CDR3 nucleotides: TGTGCCAGCAGCCACTATTTCACAGATACGCAGTATTTT. Its protein is CASSHYFTDTQYF.

V gene TRBV28 combines with J gene TRBJ2-3; tentative D call: TRBD1 (5 bases). There are 14 residues in the CDR3. Germline V gene sequence: CDR1 MDHEN, CDR2 SYDVKM. The ends were cut back, 4 bases at V and 3 bases at J, with 11 bases in the middle. The CDR3 region has the DNA TGTGCCAGCAGTTCACAGGTGAAGACAGATACGCAGTATTTT. This translates into CASSSQVKTDTQYF.

Here the CDR3 reads CASSVESNQPQHF. The CDR3 DNA reads TGTGCCAGCAGTGTTGAGAGCAATCAGCCCCAGCATTTT. The chain recombines TRBV6-4 with TRBJ1-5; D gene ambiguous. V lost 4 bases to trimming and J lost 1 base, with 5 bases between them. Germline V CDR1 and CDR2: MRHNA, SNTAGT. The CDR3 has 13 amino acids.

This clone has only a few counts. The genes are TRBV4-1 and TRBJ2-3; 7 bases are shared with TRBD2. V trimming: 7 bases; J trimming: 0 bases; junction bases outside the gene matches: 25. CDR1 MGHRA and CDR2 YSYEKL come from the germline V gene. The CDR3 length is 21 residues. The CDR3 spells CASTLRGLGLVSKPSTDTQYF. DNA for the CDR3: TGCGCCAGCACCTTAAGGGGACTCGGACTAGTCAGTAAACCTAGCACAGATACGCAGTATTTT.

V gene TRBV9 combines with J gene TRBJ2-4; 9 nucleotides align to TRBD2. The CDR3 has 14 residues. Losses at the gene ends were 4 bases for V and 7 bases for J; bases not matched to a gene: 6. Germline CDR1 is SGDLS and CDR2 is YYNGEE. The CDR3 loop is CASSSPGTSNIQYF. The CDR3 DNA sequence: TGTGCCAGCAGCTCTCCCGGGACTAGCAACATTCAGTACTTC.

The chain recombines TRBV5-1 with TRBJ2-7, with 8 bases that match TRBD1. The CDR3 runs to 17 residues. V shed 4 bases and J 2 bases; nucleotides not matched to a gene: 14. Per the germline V gene, CDR1 is SGHRS and CDR2 is YFSETQ. The CDR3 here is CASSAGDRMGVAYEQYF. CDR3 bases: TGCGCCAGCAGCGCCGGGGACAGGATGGGAGTAGCCTACGAGCAGTACTTC.

CDR3 DNA: TGCGCCAGCAGCCAACGAGCGACGGGGGGAGCTTTCTTT. Its translation is CASSQRATGGAFF. This chain uses TRBV4-3 with TRBJ1-1, with a weak D call TRBD1 (5 bases). Trimming left V 2 bases short and J 10 bases short, with 14 bases between. CDR3 length equals 13 residues. Germline CDR1 reads LGHNA; CDR2 reads YSLEER.

The chain links TRBV7-9 to TRBJ1-3; 7 bases line up with TRBD1. The J segment lost 4 bases and the V segment lost 4 bases, leaving 10 bases of the junction unmatched. Germline V gives CDR1 SEHNR, CDR2 FQNEAQ (reference sequence). The CDR3 spans 16 residues. The CDR3 DNA sequence: TGTGCCAGCAGCTCCAGGGGGTACCTATCCGGAAACACCATATATTTT. This gives the protein CASSSRGYLSGNTIYF.

The V and J genes are TRBV6-6 and TRBJ2-3; possible D gene TRBD1, 5 bases. The germline gives CDR1 MNHNY, CDR2 SVGAGI (reference sequence). Trimming pared 2 bases from V and 5 bases from J, leaving 14 bases between. The CDR3 has 15 residues. As DNA, the CDR3 is TGTGCCAGCAGTTACATCGGACAACCCTTAGATACGCAGTATTTT. Its translation is CASSYIGQPLDTQYF.

The genes are TRBV7-2 and TRBJ2-2, with 11 bases that match TRBD1. V lost 10 bases to trimming and J lost 6 bases; unmatched junction nucleotides: 7. The CDR3 is made up of 14 amino acids. Germline V CDR1 and CDR2: SGHTA, FQGNSA. The CDR3 is CATLDRGRPGELFF. Here the CDR3 DNA reads TGTGCCACCCTGGACAGGGGGCGCCCCGGGGAGCTGTTTTTT.

The V call is TRBV19, the J call TRBJ1-5; 7 bases agree with TRBD1. The CDR3 sequence is 14 residues long. V lost 10 bases to trimming and J lost 3 bases; unmatched junction nucleotides: 9. Germline CDR1 is LNHDA and CDR2 is SQIVND (reference sequence). CDR3 protein: CAIGQGVINQPQHF. CDR3 DNA sequence: TGTGCCATCGGCCAGGGGGTGATCAATCAGCCCCAGCATTTT.